One sample yielded the 3 T cell receptor beta chains listed below, sequenced in a study of blood T cell repertoires in COVID-19. The repertoire was sequenced with immunoSEQ multiplex PCR; TCRdb's copy has only in-frame clones and lacks some. The sample includes about 69,000 clones, 79% of them seen just once. Specimen: peripheral blood. The receptors were gathered from a human donor in a cohort sampled during active COVID-19.

The chain couples TRBV7-2 to TRBJ2-3; D perhaps matches TRBD2 (6 bases). V was pared by 5 bases and J by 4 bases, with 19 bases between. Germline V gene sequence: CDR1 SGHTA, CDR2 FQGNSA. This CDR3 is 16 amino acids long. The CDR3 spells CASSARLGGSADTQYF. CDR3 bases: TGTGCCAGCAGCGCCAGGCTTGGAGGGAGCGCAGATACGCAGTATTTT.

The CDR3 bases are TGCGCCAGCAGCGGCGGGGGGAACGCAGATACGCAGTATTTT. It specifies CASSGGGNADTQYF. The chain couples TRBV5-1 to TRBJ2-3; 8 bases agree with TRBD2. The germline CDR1 and CDR2 sequences are SGHRS and YFSETQ. With V trimmed by 4 bases and J by 4 bases, 5 bases remained unmatched. This CDR3 spans 14 amino acids.

This chain links TRBV10-1 with TRBJ1-1, with 8 bases identical to TRBD1. V trimming: 11 bases; J trimming: 7 bases; junction bases outside the gene matches: 9. Per the germline V gene, CDR1 is WNHNN and CDR2 is SYGVQD (reference sequence). The length of the CDR3 is 12 residues. CDR3 in amino acids: CAGCRGRDEAFF. The CDR3 nucleotides read TGCGCCGGCTGCAGGGGGCGCGATGAAGCTTTCTTT.